Listed here are 9 T cell receptor beta chains from one sample, sequenced in a study of post-analysis software for immune sequencing data. Researchers reported that TCR beta cDNA libraries carried unique molecular identifiers. TCRdb processed the PCR reads anew with MiXCR; each CDR3 protein has one entry. The top ten hold roughly 12% of the sample, which has about half a million distinct CDR3 sequences, over 35% seen once. The antigens of these receptors remain unknown. Broader study findings: TRBV5-6, TRBV5-1 and TRBV20-1 were among roughly 5 TRBV segments more frequent in patients than controls.

Sequenced: blood. The receptor set was obtained from a girl aged 10 to 17 with multiple sclerosis.

This clonotype has just a few counts. V usage is TRBV24-1 and J usage is TRBJ2-1; tentative D call: TRBD1 (5 bases). CDR3 length: 16 residues. Trimming cost V 0 bases and J 3 bases, with 11 bases left between them. CDR1 and CDR2 from the germline V gene are KGHDR and SFDVKD. The CDR3 spells CATSDLGQGGYNEQFF. CDR3 DNA sequence: TGTGCCACCAGTGATTTGGGGCAGGGTGGCTACAATGAGCAGTTCTTC.

The chain combines TRBV27 with TRBJ2-1, with TRBD2 matching 7 bases. The CDR3 totals 17 residues. Germline trimming cut 0 bases from V and 0 bases from J; bases unmatched to any gene: 5. The germline V gene has CDR1 MNHEY and CDR2 SMNVEV (reference sequence). CDR3 amino acids: CASSLSMSGTSYNEQFF. The CDR3 region has the DNA TGTGCCAGCAGTTTATCGATGAGCGGGACCTCCTACAATGAGCAGTTCTTC.

This clonotype was counted a few times. The V call is TRBV4-1, the J call TRBJ2-3, with 7 nucleotides matching TRBD1. V shed 4 bases and J 11 bases; nucleotides not matched to a gene: 6. Germline CDR1 and CDR2: MGHRA and YSYEKL. This CDR3 is 12 amino acids long. DNA for the CDR3: TGCGCCAGCAGCCGTTTACAGGGGCTGCAGTATTTT. Encoded protein: CASSRLQGLQYF.

In its sample, this clonotype was seen a few times. Here the CDR3 reads CSARDNGRSFYEQYF. CDR3 nucleotide sequence: TGCAGTGCTAGAGATAACGGGAGGAGTTTCTACGAGCAGTACTTC. The chain links TRBV20-1 to TRBJ2-7; 7 bases align to TRBD2. The CDR3 spans 15 residues. Trimming at V came to 0 bases and at J to 3 bases, leaving 8 bases not matched to a gene. Germline-derived CDR1 and CDR2 are DFQATT and SNEGSKA (reference sequence).

This rearrangement joins TRBV5-1 to TRBJ2-7, with D tentatively TRBD1 (6 bases). The V gene lost 0 bases and the J gene lost 6 bases, with 13 bases spanning the gap. The CDR3 spans 14 residues. Germline CDR1 and CDR2: SGHRS and YFSETQ. CDR3 protein: CASSLVMGAREQYF. Written as DNA, the CDR3 is TGCGCCAGCAGCTTGGTAATGGGGGCGCGCGAGCAGTACTTC.

This chain uses TRBV28 with TRBJ2-1; D possibly matches TRBD1 or TRBD2 (5 bases each). CDR1 MDHEN and CDR2 SYDVKM come from the germline V gene. Trimming took 6 bases from V and 0 from J, leaving 18 bases between them. The CDR3 sequence is 17 residues long. The CDR3 sequence is CASRLRVSGTSYNEQFF. CDR3 bases: TGTGCCAGCAGGCTTCGGGTCTCGGGGACCTCCTACAATGAGCAGTTCTTC.

This clonotype was seen a handful of times. V and J are TRBV3-1 and TRBJ2-7; 9 nucleotides line up with TRBD2. V was pared by 4 bases and J by 5 bases, with 6 bases of the junction left unmatched. Per germline, CDR1 LGHDT and CDR2 YNNKEL (reference sequence). The length of the CDR3 is 14 residues. CDR3 sequence reads: CASSPGLASNEQYF. DNA of the CDR3: TGTGCCAGCAGCCCCGGACTAGCGTCCAACGAGCAGTACTTC.

V is TRBV7-2 and J is TRBJ2-7, with D tentatively TRBD2 (5 bases). V was cut by 5 bases and J by 7 bases, with 18 bases left in between. The CDR3 contains 14 residues. The germline V gene has CDR1 SGHTA and CDR2 FQGNSA. In nucleotides, the CDR3 is TGTGCCAGCAGCCGTAGCGACTCCTCAGGAGAGCAGTACTTC. It translates to CASSRSDSSGEQYF.

This clonotype was seen only a few times. The V gene is TRBV6-2 or TRBV6-3, the J gene TRBJ2-7, with a weak D call TRBD1 (6 bases). Per the germline V gene, CDR1 is MNHEY and CDR2 is SVGEGT. CDR3 size: 14 residues. V lost 8 bases, J lost 3 bases, and 17 bases lay in between. This CDR3 is CASGERGGYYEQYF. Here the CDR3 DNA reads TGTGCCAGCGGGGAGAGAGGGGGATACTACGAGCAGTACTTC.